The 10 T cell receptor beta chains below come from one sample, sequenced in a study of CD8+CD57+ T cells in acquired aplastic anemia. All sequencing subjects had displayed CD8+CD57+ cell expansion on flow cytometry. The use of genomic DNA as template underpinned the TCR beta VDJ and CDR3 profiling. TCRdb reprocessed the reads with MiXCR, giving one entry per CDR3 protein. The repertoire has under 200,000 distinct CDR3 sequences, around 48% of them found once; the top ten carry about 3%. The sample consisted of sorted CD4+, CD8+, or CD8+CD57+ T cells (not recorded which) from PBMCs. These receptors all come from a human donor with aplastic anemia.

CDR3: CASSDRLNTEAFF. The DNA for the CDR3 is TGTGCCAGTAGCGACAGACTAAACACTGAAGCTTTCTTT. This chain joins TRBV19 and TRBJ1-1, with D possibly being TRBD1 (5 bases). Per germline, CDR1 LNHDA and CDR2 SQIVND (reference sequence). Deletions cut 6 bases from V and 2 bases from J, with 10 bases between. The CDR3 is 13 residues long. The complete variable domain, with remaining parts taken from reference TRBV19 and TRBJ1-1, reads DGGITQSPKYLFRKEGQNVTLSCEQNLNHDAMYWYRQDPGQGLRLIYYSQIVNDFQKGDIAEGYSVSREKKESFPLTVTSAQKNPTAFYLCASSDRLNTEAFFGQGTRLTVV.

The genes are TRBV3-1 and TRBJ2-6; D is unresolved. Trimming stripped 0 bases from V and 0 bases from J, with 6 bases between. The V gene's germline CDR1 is LGHDT and CDR2 YNNKEL (reference sequence). This CDR3 is 16 amino acids long. CDR3 DNA sequence: TGTGCCAGCAGCCAAGATTCGGCCTCTGGGGCCAACGTCCTGACTTTC. This translates into CASSQDSASGANVLTF.

A few counts support this clonotype. The chain uses TRBV7-3 and TRBJ2-1; 11 bases agree with TRBD2. Germline V gene sequence: CDR1 SGHTA, CDR2 FQGTGA. The V gene end was trimmed by 6 bases and the J gene end by 6 bases; junction bases not matched to a gene: 1. The CDR3 spans 13 residues. The chain's CDR3 is CASRLAGANEQFF. As DNA, the CDR3 is TGTGCCAGCAGACTAGCGGGAGCCAATGAGCAGTTCTTC.

V and J are TRBV24-1 and TRBJ2-7, with D perhaps TRBD2 (5 bases). Germline assignment: CDR1 KGHDR and CDR2 SFDVKD. V lost 5 bases and J 6 bases, leaving 13 bases between the germline ends. CDR3 size: 13 residues. This CDR3 is CATSGRENAEQYF. The CDR3 region has the DNA TGTGCCACCAGTGGCCGGGAAAACGCCGAGCAGTACTTC.

The chain has TRBV20-1 and TRBJ2-7; 14 bases fit TRBD2. The germline gives CDR1 DFQATT, CDR2 SNEGSKA (reference sequence). The CDR3 runs to 15 residues. V lost 5 bases to trimming and J lost 7 bases; unmatched junction nucleotides: 10. The DNA of the CDR3 is TGCAGTGCTCTGTCGGGGACTAGCGGGAGTGAAGAGCAGTACTTC. Its protein is CSALSGTSGSEEQYF.

This clonotype was seen only a few times. V and J are TRBV18 and TRBJ2-1, with a tentative D call TRBD2 (5 bases). The CDR3 consists of 14 residues. Germline V gene lookup returns CDR1 KGHSH and CDR2 LQKENI. V was trimmed by 5 bases and J by 8 bases, leaving 16 bases between them. CDR3 nucleotide sequence: TGTGCCAGCTCATCGTCAACTAGTTCCGATGAGCAGTTCTTC. The encoded protein is CASSSSTSSDEQFF.

This clonotype was seen at least ten times. The chain joins TRBV5-1 to TRBJ2-7, with 7 bases lining up with TRBD1. The CDR3 extends over 13 amino acids. The V segment lost 4 bases and the J segment 3 bases; nucleotides outside the gene matches: 4. Germline-derived CDR1 and CDR2 are SGHRS and YFSETQ. The CDR3 nucleotides are TGCGCCAGCAGCGGATGGGACAGCTACGAGCAGTACTTC. Its translation is CASSGWDSYEQYF.

Only a few counts were recorded for this clonotype. With a much larger clone just one base away, this may be a read error. The chain couples TRBV20-1 to TRBJ1-4; D is unresolved. The CDR3 consists of 13 residues. Germline CDR1 is DFQATT and CDR2 is SNEGSKA (reference sequence). Trimming took off 5 bases at V and 8 bases at J, with 15 bases between the two ends. The CDR3 reads CSAEPAPDEKLFF. The CDR3 bases are TGCAGTGCTGAACCGGCTCCTGACGAAAAACTGTTTTTT.

This sequence joins TRBV5-1 and TRBJ2-7; TRBD2 matches at 12 bases. This CDR3 region has 15 residues. The J segment lost 4 bases and the V segment lost 1 base, leaving 3 bases of the junction unmatched. The germline CDR1 and CDR2 sequences are SGHRS and YFSETQ. CDR3 nucleotides: TGCGCCAGCAGCTTGAGGCTAGCGGGAGGGTACGAGCAGTACTTC. Encoded protein: CASSLRLAGGYEQYF.

V gene TRBV7-8 combines with J gene TRBJ2-3; weak D call: TRBD1 (5 bases). The CDR3 is 12 residues long. V shed 10 bases and J shed 2 bases, with 10 bases lying between them. The germline gives CDR1 SGHVS, CDR2 FQNEAQ. The CDR3 DNA follows: TGTGCCACGACAGCAAACACAGATACGCAGTATTTT. It codes for CATTANTDTQYF.